This passage covers 8 T cell receptor beta chains from one sample sequenced in a study of blood T cell repertoires in COVID-19. Sequencing was performed with immunoSEQ multiplex PCR; in TCRdb, only in-frame clones are kept and a portion is missing. The sample comprises around 230,000 clones, 88% of which are singletons, and around 2.7% rests with the top ten. The sequenced sample was PBMCs or T cells enriched from blood (not recorded which). The receptor source for this set is a woman aged 25 to 45 who had recovered from COVID-19.

The V and J genes are TRBV6-5 and TRBJ1-2; 10 bases fit TRBD1. J lost 7 bases, V lost 5 bases, and 7 bases had no gene match. CDR3 size: 14 residues. CDR1 and CDR2 (germline): MNHEY, SVGAGI. The CDR3 is CASSPDRGLRGYTF. The DNA for the CDR3 is TGTGCCAGCAGTCCTGACAGGGGGCTGCGTGGCTACACCTTC.

This chain joins TRBV18 and TRBJ1-6, with a possible D match to TRBD1 (6 bases). The CDR3 runs 18 residues. CDR1 is KGHSH, CDR2 LQKENI, per germline. The V gene lost 3 bases and the J gene lost 0 bases, with 15 bases spanning the gap. The CDR3 region is CASSPGHETRSYNSPLHF. In DNA form, the CDR3 reads TGTGCCAGCTCACCGGGACACGAAACCCGCTCCTATAATTCACCCCTCCACTTT.

This clone was found once. J is TRBJ1-6 and V is TRBV4-3; D is possibly TRBD1 (6 bases). Per the germline V gene, CDR1 is LGHNA and CDR2 is YSLEER. The CDR3 has 16 residues. Trimming pared 3 bases from V and 9 bases from J, leaving 18 bases between. CDR3 residues: CASSQRRGNRGSPLHF. The CDR3 DNA sequence: TGCGCCAGCAGCCAGCGAAGGGGGAATCGAGGTTCACCCCTCCACTTT.

CDR3 protein: CASSTTGGNTQYF. CDR3 bases: TGTGCCAGTAGTACCACCGGGGGGAATACGCAGTATTTT. The chain employs TRBV19 and TRBJ2-3, with 7 bases lining up with TRBD2. The V gene's germline CDR1 is LNHDA and CDR2 SQIVND (reference sequence). The CDR3 runs 13 residues. Germline trimming cut 4 bases from V and 7 bases from J; bases unmatched to any gene: 5.

This rearrangement joins TRBV6-2 or TRBV6-3 to TRBJ2-3; possibly TRBD2 for D (6 bases). This CDR3 is built from 14 residues. In germline, CDR1 is MNHEY, CDR2 SVGEGT. V dropped 0 bases and J dropped 6 bases, with 10 bases sitting between them. CDR3 DNA sequence: TGTGCCAGCAGTTACTCAGGGACTCCCGATACGCAGTATTTT. Amino acids: CASSYSGTPDTQYF.

The chain recombines TRBV5-1 with TRBJ1-1; perhaps TRBD1 as D (5 bases). Germline V gene lookup returns CDR1 SGHRS and CDR2 YFSETQ. Trimming stripped 4 bases from V and 3 bases from J, with 16 bases between. CDR3 length: 15 residues. The CDR3, as DNA: TGCGCCAGCAGCGAGGACTACAGAGGGGACACTGAAGCTTTCTTT. The encoded protein is CASSEDYRGDTEAFF.

The chain is built from TRBV19 and TRBJ2-2; D perhaps matches TRBD2 (5 bases). This CDR3 spans 13 amino acids. Germline loops: CDR1 LNHDA, CDR2 SQIVND (reference sequence). V gave up 4 bases and J gave up 5 bases, with 8 bases separating them. The CDR3: CASSRWETGELFF. The DNA of the CDR3 is TGTGCCAGTAGTAGGTGGGAGACCGGGGAGCTGTTTTTT.

The chain joins TRBV4-2 to TRBJ2-7, with a possible D match to TRBD2 (6 bases). Germline V gene data show CDR1 as LGHNA and CDR2 as YNFKEQ. V lost 1 base and J 2 bases, leaving 6 bases between the germline ends. The length of the CDR3 is 13 residues. CDR3 in DNA: TGTGCCAGCAGCCAAGCGGGGGCCTACGAGCAGTACTTC. Amino acid sequence: CASSQAGAYEQYF.